The 24 T cell receptor beta chains given below trace back to one sample, sequenced in a study of blood T cell repertoires in COVID-19. The data were produced by immunoSEQ multiplex PCR, yet TCRdb's version contains in-frame clones alone and is incomplete. This sample yields fewer than 150,000 clones, of which about 86% are seen a single time; around 17% belongs to the top ten. Sample: peripheral blood. The receptors were gathered from a woman in her forties or fifties who had recovered from COVID-19.

With regard to this clone: Other DNA sequences in this specimen translate into the identical CDR3. The chain couples TRBV18 to TRBJ1-1, with a tentative D call TRBD1 (6 bases). CDR1 is KGHSH and CDR2 is LQKENI in the germline V gene. CDR3 size: 13 residues. V was pared by 6 bases and J by 1 base, with 9 bases between. CDR3 in amino acids: CASSLGQNTEAFF. The CDR3 nucleotides are TGTGCCAGCTCCCTGGGACAGAACACTGAAGCTTTCTTT.

This rearrangement joins TRBV7-8 to TRBJ1-1, with TRBD1 as a possible D gene (6 bases). CDR3 length: 16 residues. The V gene's germline CDR1 is SGHVS and CDR2 FQNEAQ. V gave up 0 bases and J gave up 3 bases, with 14 bases separating them. CDR3 in DNA: TGTGCCAGCAGCTTAGCCCCCGGGGGGGCGGACACTGAAGCTTTCTTT. Translating gives CASSLAPGGADTEAFF.

This chain links TRBV27 with TRBJ2-3; D remains ambiguous. V lost 4 bases and J lost 2, with 4 bases in between. The CDR3 contains 12 residues. CDR1 is MNHEY and CDR2 is SMNVEV in the germline V gene (reference sequence). The CDR3 loop is CASSSFTDTQYF. The CDR3 DNA reads as TGTGCCAGCAGTTCCTTCACAGATACGCAGTATTTT.

The rearrangement uses TRBV30 and TRBJ1-4; D might be TRBD1 (6 bases). The CDR3 extends over 14 amino acids. CDR1 is GTSNPN and CDR2 is SVGIG in the germline V gene (reference sequence). The ends were cut back, 3 bases at V and 8 bases at J, with 16 bases in the middle. In DNA form, the CDR3 reads TGTGCCTGGAGCCTGCAGGGGAAGTTCGAAAAACTGTTTTTT. Translated, it gives CAWSLQGKFEKLFF.

This clone was recorded only once. The gene calls are TRBV9 and TRBJ2-7; TRBD2 agrees at 7 bases. V was pared by 4 bases and J by 3 bases, with 4 bases of the junction left unmatched. The germline gives CDR1 SGDLS, CDR2 YYNGEE. CDR3 length: 13 amino acids. The chain's CDR3 is CASSPGRDYEQYF. In DNA, the CDR3 is TGTGCCAGCAGCCCGGGGAGGGACTACGAGCAGTACTTC.

The chain has TRBV12-1 and TRBJ2-2; the table's D call TRBD1 went unverified against the DNA. TRBV12-1 is recorded as a pseudogene. This CDR3 comprises 17 residues. The CDR3 DNA reads as TGTGCCAGCAGCAGGGGGAGAGACAGGCGTAACACCGGGGAGCTGTTTTTT. It is translated as CASSRGRDRRNTGELFF.

The rearrangement joins TRBV14 to TRBJ1-5; TRBD1 matches at 10 bases. CDR1 is SGHDN, CDR2 FVKESK, per germline. The CDR3 length is 14 residues. J gave up 9 bases and V 4 bases, and 6 bases lay outside the gene matches. This CDR3 reads CASSPTGTGVPQHF. For the CDR3, the DNA is TGTGCCAGCAGCCCTACCGGGACAGGGGTGCCCCAGCATTTT.

CDR3 protein: CASSVPDRGDHMNTEAFF. In DNA, the CDR3 is TGCGCCAGCAGCGTTCCGGACAGGGGGGATCATATGAACACTGAAGCTTTCTTT. This chain joins TRBV5-1 and TRBJ1-1; TRBD1 agrees at 10 bases. The CDR3 contains 18 residues. V shed 4 bases, J shed 0 bases, and the junction held 12 bases outside the gene matches. Germline V lookup: CDR1 SGHRS, CDR2 YFSETQ.

Comment on this clone: The sample carries other DNA sequences with the same CDR3. This rearrangement joins TRBV5-1 to TRBJ2-7; TRBD2 aligns across 13 bases. Germline-derived CDR1 and CDR2 are SGHRS and YFSETQ. The V and J ends lost 3 bases and 2 bases, in that order; junction bases with no gene match: 2. The CDR3 is 15 amino acids. This CDR3 is CASSSGLAGAYEQYF. As DNA, the CDR3 is TGCGCCAGCAGCTCAGGACTAGCGGGGGCCTACGAGCAGTACTTC.

The CDR3 spells CASSQTQVRHQPQHF. The CDR3 DNA reads as TGCGCCAGCAGCCAGACACAGGTGAGACATCAGCCCCAGCATTTT. The chain uses TRBV4-1 and TRBJ1-5, with D possibly matching TRBD1 (5 bases). Germline-derived CDR1 and CDR2 are MGHRA and YSYEKL. Trimming took 3 bases from V and 5 from J, leaving 14 bases between them. The CDR3 extends over 15 amino acids.

This rearrangement joins TRBV7-3 to TRBJ2-7; 10 bases line up with TRBD2. V lost 4 bases and J lost 4; bases outside the gene matches: 1. The CDR3 loop spans 13 amino acids. Germline values: CDR1 SGHTA, CDR2 FQGTGA. CDR3 region: CASSSAGGYEQYF. CDR3 sequence (DNA): TGTGCCAGCAGCTCAGCGGGGGGGTACGAGCAGTACTTC.

The gene calls are TRBV7-3 and TRBJ2-1; 10 bases match TRBD1. Germline values: CDR1 SGHTA, CDR2 FQGTGA. Trimming cost V 5 bases and J 8 bases; bases outside gene matches: 3. The CDR3 is 13 residues long. The CDR3 region is CASSPDRGDEQFF. The CDR3 DNA is TGTGCCAGCAGCCCGGACAGGGGGGATGAGCAGTTCTTC.

This clone was seen just once. This chain joins TRBV5-1 and TRBJ1-1, with D perhaps matching TRBD1 (5 bases). Trimming took off 0 bases at V and 7 bases at J, with 16 bases between the two ends. This CDR3 has 15 residues. Germline lookup yields CDR1 SGHRS and CDR2 YFSETQ. The CDR3 is CASSLATNPQGEAFF. The CDR3 DNA reads TGCGCCAGCAGCTTGGCCACCAACCCCCAGGGTGAAGCTTTCTTT. Looking up the rest from reference TRBV5-1 and TRBJ1-1 gives the full variable domain: KAGVTQTPRYLIKTRGQQVTLSCSPISGHRSVSWYQQTPGQGLQFLFEYFSETQRNKGNFPGRFSGRQFSNSRSEMNVSTLELGDSALYLCASSLATNPQGEAFFGQGTRLTVV.

This chain links TRBV9 with TRBJ2-1, with 8 bases fitting TRBD2. In germline, CDR1 is SGDLS, CDR2 YYNGEE. The CDR3 is 15 residues long. V lost 3 bases to trimming and J lost 7 bases; unmatched junction nucleotides: 9. The CDR3 DNA is TGTGCCAGCAGCGCGGGACTAGTGGGTTGGAATGAGCAGTTCTTC. It translates to CASSAGLVGWNEQFF.

CDR3 nucleotides: TGTGCCAGCAGCGTAGGGCTAGCGACTAGCACAGATACGCAGTATTTT. Protein sequence: CASSVGLATSTDTQYF. J is TRBJ2-3 and V is TRBV9; D possibly corresponds to TRBD2 (6 bases). The CDR3 runs to 16 residues. The germline V and J ends were trimmed by 0 bases and 0 bases, with 11 bases remaining between them. CDR1 and CDR2 from the germline V gene are SGDLS and YYNGEE.

The V call is TRBV6-5, the J call TRBJ2-2; 7 positions agree with TRBD1. The CDR3 is made up of 15 amino acids. The germline V gene encodes CDR1 MNHEY and CDR2 SVGAGI. V gave up 4 bases and J gave up 7 bases; unmatched junction bases: 9. The CDR3 loop is CASSFRQGLGGELFF. As DNA, the CDR3 is TGTGCCAGCAGTTTTCGACAGGGCCTTGGCGGGGAGCTGTTTTTT.

V is TRBV30 and J is TRBJ2-7; the D gene is possibly TRBD1 (6 bases). Germline loops: CDR1 GTSNPN, CDR2 SVGIG (reference sequence). V was trimmed by 4 bases and J by 4 bases, leaving 14 bases between them. The CDR3 is 13 residues long. The CDR3 bases are TGTGCCTGGAAGCCGGGACATCAATACGAGCAGTACTTC. This translates into CAWKPGHQYEQYF.

This chain joins TRBV12-3 or TRBV12-4 and TRBJ1-1; 9 nucleotides match TRBD1. The J segment lost 9 bases and the V segment lost 6 bases, leaving 8 bases of the junction unmatched. CDR3 length equals 13 residues. This chain's CDR3 is CASSRNRGRQAFF. DNA for the CDR3: TGTGCCAGCAGCAGAAACAGGGGGCGGCAAGCTTTCTTT.

V is TRBV2 and J is TRBJ1-2; 7 nucleotides agree with TRBD1. V lost 10 bases to trimming and J lost 6 bases; unmatched junction nucleotides: 5. Germline lookup yields CDR1 SNHLY and CDR2 FYNNEI. The CDR3 has 11 residues. CDR3 region: CATRQGHGYTF. The CDR3 DNA reads TGTGCCACAAGACAGGGCCATGGCTACACCTTC.

The chain couples TRBV19 to TRBJ1-2; TRBD1 matches 8 bases. The CDR3 is 12 residues long. V dropped 11 bases and J dropped 4; count of bases not matched to a gene: 6. The germline gives CDR1 LNHDA, CDR2 SQIVND (reference sequence). This CDR3 is CASRTGSYGYTF. The DNA for the CDR3 is TGTGCCTCTCGGACAGGGAGCTATGGCTACACCTTC.

The V gene is TRBV2, the J gene TRBJ2-1; 9 nucleotides match TRBD1. CDR1 is SNHLY, CDR2 FYNNEI, per germline. V dropped 6 bases and J dropped 5; count of bases not matched to a gene: 14. This CDR3 is 17 amino acids long. Written as DNA, the CDR3 is TGTGCCAGCAGCCCCCGTACACGGGACAGGGCTAACAATGAGCAGTTCTTC. This translates into CASSPRTRDRANNEQFF.

The chain uses TRBV5-4 and TRBJ2-7; D may be TRBD2 (6 bases). The CDR3 has 16 amino acids. Trimming removed 0 bases at V and 1 base at J, with 14 bases between. Per the germline V gene, CDR1 is SGHNT and CDR2 is YYREEE (reference sequence). In DNA form, the CDR3 reads TGTGCCAGCAGCTTGGGTCCAAGGGCGGGGTCCTACGAGCAGTACTTC. Its protein product is CASSLGPRAGSYEQYF.

The V call is TRBV11-2, the J call TRBJ2-7; 8 bases match TRBD1. CDR1 SGHAT and CDR2 FQNNGV come from the germline V gene. The CDR3 contains 15 residues. With 0 bases clipped from V and 4 bases from J, the junction kept 5 bases outside the gene matches. Here the CDR3 DNA reads TGTGCCAGCAGCTTAGATGAGACAGGGGATTACGAGCAGTACTTC. This sequence encodes CASSLDETGDYEQYF.

The chain combines TRBV12-3 or TRBV12-4 with TRBJ2-7; TRBD1 matches 10 bases. The CDR3 covers 13 residues. V gave up 3 bases and J gave up 6 bases; unmatched junction bases: 2. The CDR3 bases are TGTGCCAGCAGTTTGGGACAGGGGACCGAGCAGTACTTC. It specifies CASSLGQGTEQYF.